The 30 T cell receptor beta chains in this list originate from one sample, sequenced in a study of T cell responses to AZD1222 COVID-19 vaccine. Using immunoSEQ multiplex PCR, the repertoire was profiled, and TCRdb retains in-frame clones only, with some absent. Among 57,000 or so clones listed, 76% were seen once. The sample consisted of peripheral blood, taken on day 0 of AZD1222 vaccination. The receptors were sampled from an adult in good health.

The V gene is TRBV6-6, the J gene TRBJ1-6; 9 nucleotides agree with TRBD1. This CDR3 region has 14 residues. Germline CDR1 is MNHNY and CDR2 is SVGAGI (reference sequence). After removal of 6 bases from V and 5 bases from J, the junction contained 2 bases not matched to a gene. CDR3 residues: CASRGQGNNSPLHF. The CDR3 DNA follows: TGTGCCAGCAGAGGACAGGGGAATAATTCACCCCTCCACTTT.

The gene calls are TRBV30 and TRBJ1-2; D not resolved. Trimming removed 2 bases from V and 4 bases from J, with 5 bases in between. The CDR3 has 11 amino acids. Germline V gene sequence: CDR1 GTSNPN, CDR2 SVGIG (reference sequence). Written as DNA, the CDR3 is TGTGCCTGGAGTCTGAGCTATGGCTACACCTTC. This translates into CAWSLSYGYTF.

This clone turned up a few times. The chain combines TRBV4-3 with TRBJ2-1; TRBD1 agrees at 10 bases. The CDR3 covers 16 residues. V lost 1 base, J lost 3 bases, and 3 bases stayed unmatched. Germline V gives CDR1 LGHNA, CDR2 YSLEER. CDR3 sequence (DNA): TGCGCCAGCAGCCAAGTGGACAGGGGGAACTACAATGAGCAGTTCTTC. This codes for CASSQVDRGNYNEQFF.

This chain links TRBV7-2 with TRBJ1-5; TRBD1 matches at 7 bases. Germline V gene data show CDR1 as SGHTA and CDR2 as FQGNSA. V trimming: 4 bases; J trimming: 7 bases; junction bases outside the gene matches: 10. The CDR3 consists of 15 residues. The CDR3 DNA is TGTGCCAGCAGCTCGACAGGGATAGGCCAACAGCCCCAGCATTTT. Translated, it gives CASSSTGIGQQPQHF.

Comment on this clone: A junction boundary mismatches the germline segment, possibly from a read error. The rearrangement uses TRBV18 and TRBJ1-2; D not certain. The germline gives CDR1 KGHSH, CDR2 LQKENI. The CDR3 is 11 residues long. CDR3 coding DNA: TGTGCCACCCCACTCCCCTATGGCCACACCTTC. It is translated as CATPLPYGHTF.

The rearrangement links TRBV5-6 to TRBJ2-7; 7 bases match TRBD1. In germline, CDR1 is SGHDT, CDR2 YYEEEE. The CDR3 covers 14 residues. J gave up 0 bases and V 0 bases, and 0 bases lay outside the gene matches. The CDR3 spells CASSLGQGSYEQYF. CDR3 DNA sequence: TGTGCCAGCAGCTTGGGACAGGGCTCCTACGAGCAGTACTTC.

In this sample, this clone turned up a few times. J is TRBJ2-7 and V is TRBV29-1, with a weak D call TRBD2 (7 bases). The CDR3 runs 13 residues. Trimming removed 3 bases at V and 3 bases at J, with 12 bases between. Germline CDR1 and CDR2: SQVTM and ANQGSEA. CDR3 DNA: TGCAGCGTTGAGGGGGGGCGGTACTACGAGCAGTACTTC. This gives the protein CSVEGGRYYEQYF.

The chain combines TRBV5-1 with TRBJ1-2; D ambiguous. This CDR3 has 15 residues. In germline, CDR1 is SGHRS, CDR2 YFSETQ. Trimming left V 4 bases short and J 4 bases short, with 17 bases between. The CDR3 DNA reads TGCGCCAGCAGCCCGCTTAGCGGGAAGTCCTATGGCTACACCTTC. Its translation: CASSPLSGKSYGYTF.

V usage is TRBV7-2 and J usage is TRBJ2-3; 7 nucleotides match TRBD1. Germline CDR1 is SGHTA and CDR2 is FQGNSA. This CDR3 comprises 15 residues. V shed 5 bases and J 3 bases; nucleotides not matched to a gene: 8. CDR3 nucleotide sequence: TGTGCCAGCAGCCAATACAGGGGTTGGACAGATACGCAGTATTTT. This encodes CASSQYRGWTDTQYF.

V usage is TRBV5-8 and J usage is TRBJ1-4, with a possible D match to TRBD1 (6 bases). Between the trimmed V and J ends, which lost 5 bases and 5 bases, there was a span of 19 bases. CDR1 and CDR2 (germline): SGHTS, YDEGEE. This CDR3 region has 16 residues. CDR3 nucleotides: TGTGCCAGCAGATTATCACAGGGCCGCGGGAATGAAAAACTGTTTTTT. This translates into CASRLSQGRGNEKLFF.

The V gene is TRBV15, the J gene TRBJ2-1; 8 nucleotides match TRBD1. This CDR3 region has 17 residues. Germline V gene lookup returns CDR1 LNHNV and CDR2 YYDKDF (reference sequence). J was trimmed by 4 bases and V by 3 bases; bases with no gene match: 11. In DNA form, the CDR3 reads TGTGCCACCAGCAGGGGGATCTCGGACAGGGTATACAATGAGCAGTTCTTC. Protein: CATSRGISDRVYNEQFF.

This rearrangement joins TRBV2 to TRBJ2-1, with D possibly TRBD1 on 7 matching bases. The ends were cut back, 3 bases at V and 5 bases at J, with 11 bases in the middle. The CDR3 runs 14 residues. Germline V gives CDR1 SNHLY, CDR2 FYNNEI. This CDR3 is CASSDPRGDNEQFF. The CDR3 nucleotides are TGTGCCAGCAGTGATCCCAGGGGGGACAATGAGCAGTTCTTC. The full variable domain, its missing parts supplied by reference TRBV2 and TRBJ2-1, is EPEVTQTPSHQVTQMGQEVILRCVPISNHLYFYWYRQILGQKVEFLVSFYNNEISEKSEIFDDQFSVERPDGSNFTLKIRSTKLEDSAMYFCASSDPRGDNEQFFGPGTRLTVL.

The CDR3 bases are TGTGCCAGCAGCTTTGGGATGAGCTCTGGAAACACCATATATTTT. Amino acids: CASSFGMSSGNTIYF. This rearrangement joins TRBV5-4 to TRBJ1-3; D ambiguous. The ends were cut back, 2 bases at V and 0 bases at J, with 9 bases in the middle. CDR3 length equals 15 residues. Germline V lookup: CDR1 SGHNT, CDR2 YYREEE (reference sequence).

The chain employs TRBV4-1 and TRBJ1-1; a weak D match, TRBD1 (5 bases). Germline V gene data show CDR1 as MGHRA and CDR2 as YSYEKL. V lost 2 bases, J lost 6 bases, and 13 bases lay in between. This CDR3 contains 14 residues. In DNA form, the CDR3 reads TGCGCCAGCAGCCAAATCAGGGAAGGAGCTGAAGCTTTCTTT. Translating it yields CASSQIREGAEAFF.

The sample holds a few counts of this clone. The rearrangement uses TRBV9 and TRBJ2-3; the match to TRBD2 covers 8 bases. The CDR3 runs 15 residues. V lost 0 bases and J lost 6; bases outside the gene matches: 6. Germline values: CDR1 SGDLS, CDR2 YYNGEE. DNA for the CDR3: TGTGCCAGCAGCGTAGGAGCGGGGGCAGGGGATACGCAGTATTTT. Its protein is CASSVGAGAGDTQYF.

The DNA of the CDR3 is TGTGCCAGTAGTATAAGTAGAACGGCCAGACCAACTAATGAAAAACTGTTTTTT. Residues: CASSISRTARPTNEKLFF. This chain links TRBV19 with TRBJ1-4; D gene uncertain. The germline CDR1 and CDR2 sequences are LNHDA and SQIVND (reference sequence). The CDR3 is 18 residues long. The germline V and J ends were trimmed by 2 bases and 0 bases, with 16 bases remaining between them.

The chain couples TRBV6-6 to TRBJ1-6; D gene uncertain. Per the germline V gene, CDR1 is MNHNY and CDR2 is SVGAGI (reference sequence). V gave up 0 bases and J gave up 10 bases, with 16 bases separating them. CDR3 length equals 16 residues. The CDR3 is CASSYSVREGNSPLHF. The CDR3 nucleotides are TGTGCCAGCAGTTACTCGGTCCGGGAAGGGAACTCACCCCTCCACTTT.

The rearrangement uses TRBV5-4 and TRBJ1-5; 8 bases map to TRBD1. Germline V gene sequence: CDR1 SGHNT, CDR2 YYREEE (reference sequence). There are 15 residues in the CDR3. The trim removed 2 bases at V and 4 bases at J, leaving 5 bases unmatched. CDR3 in amino acids: CASSFTGGRNQPQHF. In DNA, the CDR3 is TGTGCCAGCAGCTTTACAGGGGGTCGGAATCAGCCCCAGCATTTT.

The CDR3 is CASSYSGETRNEQFF. The CDR3 DNA follows: TGTGCCAGCAGTTACTCAGGGGAGACACGCAATGAGCAGTTCTTC. The chain carries TRBV6-5 and TRBJ2-1, with D perhaps matching TRBD1 or TRBD2 (5 bases each). Germline CDR1 reads MNHEY; CDR2 reads SVGAGI. V shed 0 bases and J shed 6 bases, with 12 bases lying between them. The CDR3 totals 15 residues.

The chain links TRBV28 to TRBJ1-5, with a tentative D call TRBD1 (5 bases). This CDR3 comprises 13 residues. Trimming removed 3 bases at V and 8 bases at J, with 11 bases between. CDR1 and CDR2 from the germline V gene are MDHEN and SYDVKM. The CDR3, as DNA: TGTGCCAGCAGTTTGGGGGTAGTGAAGCCCCAGCATTTT. As protein: CASSLGVVKPQHF.

The chain uses TRBV27 and TRBJ2-7, with TRBD1 matching 7 bases. The CDR3 has 14 residues. Trimming took 3 bases from V and 4 from J; bases not matched to a gene: 6. The germline V gene encodes CDR1 MNHEY and CDR2 SMNVEV (reference sequence). This CDR3 reads CASSFYRGEYEQYF. CDR3 sequence (DNA): TGTGCCAGCAGTTTTTACAGGGGAGAATACGAGCAGTACTTC.

The rearrangement links TRBV3-1 (or the pseudogene TRBV3-2) to TRBJ1-1; D remains unclear. This CDR3 contains 13 residues. CDR1 and CDR2 (germline): LGHDT, YNNKEL (reference sequence). The ends were cut back, 3 bases at V and 3 bases at J, with 8 bases in the middle. CDR3 in amino acids: CASSQWEDTEAFF. As DNA, the CDR3 is TGTGCCAGCAGCCAGTGGGAGGACACTGAAGCTTTCTTT.

V usage is TRBV7-9 and J usage is TRBJ1-5, with D maybe TRBD1 (5 bases). Trimming pared 1 base from V and 6 bases from J, leaving 13 bases between. This CDR3 has 15 residues. CDR1 is SEHNR, CDR2 FQNEAQ, per germline (reference sequence). CDR3 amino acids: CASSLDIGDGQPQHF. The CDR3 DNA follows: TGTGCCAGCAGCTTAGATATAGGGGATGGTCAGCCCCAGCATTTT.

The rearrangement joins TRBV2 to TRBJ2-5, with D perhaps assigned TRBD1 or TRBD2 (5 bases each). The ends were cut back, 8 bases at V and 5 bases at J, with 15 bases in the middle. This CDR3 contains 13 residues. Germline CDR1 reads SNHLY; CDR2 reads FYNNEI. CDR3 region: CASEGGGWETQYF. DNA for the CDR3: TGTGCCAGCGAGGGTGGGGGTTGGGAGACCCAGTACTTC.

The rearrangement uses TRBV11-2 and TRBJ2-7, with D possibly matching TRBD1 (5 bases). This CDR3 is built from 19 residues. V was pared by 5 bases and J by 2 bases, with 28 bases between. Germline CDR1 reads SGHAT; CDR2 reads FQNNGV. The CDR3 DNA follows: TGTGCCAGCAGCGCCGCCCCCGAGACAGCCAAAATATTCCCCTACGAGCAGTACTTC. It specifies CASSAAPETAKIFPYEQYF.

The gene calls are TRBV27 and TRBJ1-6; TRBD1 might be the D (6 bases). This CDR3 has 16 residues. The V gene's germline CDR1 is MNHEY and CDR2 SMNVEV (reference sequence). V lost 2 bases, J lost 3 bases, and 11 bases lay in between. CDR3 residues: CASSLEARGYNSPLHF. DNA for the CDR3: TGTGCCAGCAGTTTAGAAGCCAGGGGCTATAATTCACCCCTCCACTTT.

The J gene is TRBJ2-5, the V gene TRBV6-2 or TRBV6-3, with TRBD2 matching over 7 bases. V was pared by 4 bases and J by 2 bases, with 13 bases of the junction left unmatched. The germline CDR1 and CDR2 sequences are MNHEY and SVGEGT. This CDR3 comprises 17 residues. Here the CDR3 reads CASSSLLEAGLQETQYF. DNA of the CDR3: TGTGCCAGCAGTTCCCTCCTCGAAGCGGGGTTACAAGAGACCCAGTACTTC.

This chain uses TRBV11-2 with TRBJ1-2; 9 bases agree with TRBD1. V lost 8 bases, J lost 8 bases, and 18 bases stayed unmatched. Germline CDR1 SGHAT, CDR2 FQNNGV. There are 16 residues in the CDR3. The CDR3 sequence: CASGPTGGVGSGGYTF. The CDR3 nucleotides are TGTGCCAGCGGTCCGACAGGGGGTGTTGGATCAGGGGGCTACACCTTC.

This clone was detected once. The V gene is TRBV6-5, the J gene TRBJ2-1; 8 nucleotides agree with TRBD1. Germline CDR1 is MNHEY and CDR2 is SVGAGI. This CDR3 is 15 amino acids long. The V gene end was trimmed by 3 bases and the J gene end by 5 bases; junction bases not matched to a gene: 6. This CDR3 is CASSYDRGANNEQFF. CDR3 DNA: TGTGCCAGCAGTTATGACAGGGGAGCTAACAATGAGCAGTTCTTC.

V usage is TRBV5-1 and J usage is TRBJ1-2, with TRBD1 matching 9 bases. The CDR3 runs to 16 residues. Unmatched junction bases numbered 7, after V lost 0 bases and J lost 4 bases. Germline V lookup: CDR1 SGHRS, CDR2 YFSETQ. The CDR3 DNA reads as TGCGCCAGCAGCTTGGACGGACAGGGGTTGGGCTATGGCTACACCTTC. This codes for CASSLDGQGLGYGYTF. Supplemented by reference TRBV5-1 and TRBJ1-2, the full variable domain reads KAGVTQTPRYLIKTRGQQVTLSCSPISGHRSVSWYQQTPGQGLQFLFEYFSETQRNKGNFPGRFSGRQFSNSRSEMNVSTLELGDSALYLCASSLDGQGLGYGYTFGSGTRLTVV.